This T cell receptor (beta chain) was identified during a study of OX40 agonist ivuxolimab in advanced cancers. Whole-study findings and limits: Some nonresponders additionally presented with little normalized T-cell clonal expansion.

Of note for this clone: The antigen is not known.

Repertoires were generated with immunoSEQ multiplex PCR, while TCRdb's copy carries only in-frame clones and drops some. The repertoire has tens of thousands of clones, over 90% of them found once; the top ten carry over 10%. The CDR3 has 11 amino acids. Germline CDR1 is SNHLY and CDR2 is FYNNEI. The V end was cut by 9 bases, the J end by 7 bases, with 12 bases between. The chain is built from TRBV2 and TRBJ1-2; D is perhaps TRBD1 (6 bases). The sample in question was CD4+ or CD8+ T cells sorted from blood, obtained in a trial of the OX40 agonist ivuxolimab. This receptor was taken from an adult with an advanced solid tumor such as melanoma, head and neck, liver or kidney cancer. CDR3 in DNA: TGTGCCAGAGGGGGGACCCTTGGCTACACCTTC. Protein sequence: CARGGTLGYTF. The full variable domain, rest sourced from reference TRBV2 and TRBJ1-2, is EPEVTQTPSHQVTQMGQEVILRCVPISNHLYFYWYRQILGQKVEFLVSFYNNEISEKSEIFDDQFSVERPDGSNFTLKIRSTKLEDSAMYFCARGGTLGYTFGSGTRLTVV.